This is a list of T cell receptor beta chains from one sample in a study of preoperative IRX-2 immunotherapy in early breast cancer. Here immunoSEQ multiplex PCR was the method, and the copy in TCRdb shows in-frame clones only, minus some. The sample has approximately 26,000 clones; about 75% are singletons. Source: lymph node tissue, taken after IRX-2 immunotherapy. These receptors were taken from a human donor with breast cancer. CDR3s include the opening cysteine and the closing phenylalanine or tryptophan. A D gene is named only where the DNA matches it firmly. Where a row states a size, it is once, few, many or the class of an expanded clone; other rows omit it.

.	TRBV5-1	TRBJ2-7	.	CASSLQGTPYEQYF	TGCGCCAGCAGCTTGCAAGGAACCCCCTACGAGCAGTACTTC
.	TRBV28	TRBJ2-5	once	CASSQVEGGQETQYF	TGTGCCAGCAGCCAGGTGGAGGGCGGACAAGAGACCCAGTACTTC
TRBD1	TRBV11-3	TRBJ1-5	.	CASSPGQGANQPQHF	TGTGCCAGCAGTCCAGGACAGGGTGCCAATCAGCCCCAGCATTTT
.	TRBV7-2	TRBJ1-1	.	CASRRRADTEAFF	TGTGCCAGCAGACGCAGGGCTGACACTGAAGCTTTCTTT
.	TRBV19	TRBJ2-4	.	CASSIDGVSGLLAKNIQYF	TGTGCCAGTAGTATAGACGGTGTGAGCGGCCTCCTAGCCAAAAACATTCAGTACTTC
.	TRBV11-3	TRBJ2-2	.	CASRSSGKNTGELFF	TGTGCCAGCAGGAGTTCGGGGAAGAACACCGGGGAGCTGTTTTTT
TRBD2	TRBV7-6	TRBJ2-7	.	CASSFPGLAYEQYF	TGTGCCAGCAGTTTCCCGGGACTAGCCTACGAGCAGTACTTC
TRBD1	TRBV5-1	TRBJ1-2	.	CASSGLTGREVRRGYTF	TGCGCCAGCAGCGGTTTGACAGGGAGGGAAGTGCGGAGGGGCTACACCTTC
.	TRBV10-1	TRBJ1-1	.	CASSERVVVILVGNTEAFF	TGCGCCAGCAGTGAGAGGGTGGTCGTAATATTGGTCGGCAACACTGAAGCTTTCTTT
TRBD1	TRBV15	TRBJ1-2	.	CATSRGGGGGYGYTF	TGTGCCACCAGCAGAGGAGGGGGCGGTGGCTATGGCTACACCTTC
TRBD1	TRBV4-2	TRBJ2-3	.	CASSLMGQGSTDTQYF	TGTGCCAGCAGCTTAATGGGACAGGGGTCCACAGATACGCAGTATTTT
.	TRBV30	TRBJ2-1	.	CAWSVFGYNEQFF	TGTGCCTGGAGTGTATTTGGGTACAATGAGCAGTTCTTC
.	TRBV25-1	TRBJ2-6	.	CASSDRGAGANVLTF	TGTGCCAGCAGTGACAGGGGTGCTGGGGCCAACGTCCTGACTTTC
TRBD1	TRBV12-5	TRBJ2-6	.	CASASTGQGTGANVLTF	TGTGCTAGTGCTTCAACGGGACAGGGCACTGGGGCCAACGTCCTGACTTTC
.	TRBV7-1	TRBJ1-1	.	CASSREQNTEAFF	TGTGCCAGCAGCAGAGAACAGAACACTGAAGCTTTCTTT
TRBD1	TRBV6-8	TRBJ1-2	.	CANSSGTVYGYTF	TGTGCCAACAGTTCCGGGACAGTCTATGGCTACACCTTC
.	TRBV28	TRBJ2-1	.	CASMDGSSYNEQFF	TGTGCCAGCATGGACGGGAGCTCCTACAATGAGCAGTTCTTC
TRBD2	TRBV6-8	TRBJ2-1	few	CASSYSRLADHNEQFF	TGTGCCAGCAGTTACTCTCGACTAGCGGACCACAATGAGCAGTTCTTC
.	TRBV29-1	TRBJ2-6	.	CSVQERAGANVLTF	TGCAGCGTACAGGAGAGAGCTGGGGCCAACGTCCTGACTTTC
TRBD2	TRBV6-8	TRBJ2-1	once	CASSSPSGRTNEQFF	TGTGCCAGCAGTTCCCCTAGCGGGAGGACTAATGAGCAGTTCTTC
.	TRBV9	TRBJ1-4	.	CASSVASPNEKLFF	TGTGCCAGCAGCGTAGCTTCTCCTAATGAAAAACTGTTTTTT
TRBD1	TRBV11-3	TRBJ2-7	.	CASSAPGQSSYEQYF	TGTGCCAGCAGCGCACCGGGACAGAGCTCCTACGAGCAGTACTTC
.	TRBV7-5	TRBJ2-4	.	CASSPEGTKNIQYF	TGTGCCAGCAGCCCTGAGGGTACCAAAAACATTCAGTACTTC
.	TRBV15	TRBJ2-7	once	CATSRDEDWSYEQYF	TGTGCCACCAGCAGAGATGAGGACTGGTCCTACGAGCAGTACTTC
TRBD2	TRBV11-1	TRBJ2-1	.	CASTPAGGPDEQFF	TGTGCCAGCACCCCAGCGGGAGGGCCTGATGAGCAGTTCTTC
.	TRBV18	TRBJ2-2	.	CASSPGLKLTANTGELFF	TGTGCCAGCTCACCAGGTCTTAAACTCACAGCGAACACCGGGGAGCTGTTTTTT
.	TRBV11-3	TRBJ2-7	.	CASSYGKGGDEQYF	TGTGCCAGCAGCTATGGGAAGGGTGGCGACGAGCAGTACTTC
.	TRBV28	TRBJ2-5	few	CASSLPGTLETQYF	TGTGCCAGCAGTTTACCAGGGACCCTCGAGACCCAGTACTTC
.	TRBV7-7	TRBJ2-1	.	CASSLEVSSYNEQFF	TGTGCCAGCAGCTTAGAGGTGAGCTCCTACAATGAGCAGTTCTTC
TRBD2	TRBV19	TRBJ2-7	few	CASSITLADSYEQYF	TGTGCCAGTAGTATAACCCTAGCGGACTCCTACGAGCAGTACTTC
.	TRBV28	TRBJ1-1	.	CASSLPGQRNTEAFF	TGTGCCAGCAGTTTGCCCGGACAGCGGAACACTGAAGCTTTCTTT
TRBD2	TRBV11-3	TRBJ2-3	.	CASSLDSGKTDTQYF	TGTGCCAGCAGCTTGGATAGCGGGAAAACAGATACGCAGTATTTT
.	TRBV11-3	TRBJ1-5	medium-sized	CASSPGRGLYDQPQHF	TGTGCCAGCAGCCCTGGAAGGGGACTCTACGATCAGCCCCAGCATTTT
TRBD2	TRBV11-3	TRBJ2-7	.	CASSLTPGLAIYEQYF	TGTGCCAGCAGCCTAACCCCCGGACTAGCGATATACGAGCAGTACTTC
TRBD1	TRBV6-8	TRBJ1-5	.	CASSPSTGGGSQPQHF	TGTGCCAGCAGTCCCTCAACAGGGGGTGGTTCCCAGCCCCAGCATTTT
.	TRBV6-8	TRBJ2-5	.	CASSYSRVETQYF	TGTGCCAGCAGTTACTCCAGGGTAGAGACCCAGTACTTC
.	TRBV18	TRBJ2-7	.	CASSPTEQLEQYF	TGTGCCAGCTCACCAACCGAGCAGCTCGAGCAGTACTTC
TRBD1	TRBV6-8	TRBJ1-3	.	CASSLTDRGQLYGNTIYF	TGTGCCAGCAGCCTTACGGACAGGGGGCAGCTCTATGGAAACACCATATATTTT
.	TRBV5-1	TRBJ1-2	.	CASSPTGGYGGYTF	TGCGCCAGCAGCCCTACGGGGGGGTACGGTGGCTACACCTTC
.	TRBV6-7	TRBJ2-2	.	CASSLVAINTGELFF	TGTGCCAGCAGTCTCGTAGCCATAAACACCGGGGAGCTGTTTTTT
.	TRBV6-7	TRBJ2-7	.	CASRVDYEQYF	TGTGCCAGCAGAGTGGACTACGAGCAGTACTTC
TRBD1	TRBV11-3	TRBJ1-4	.	CASSSTGGSEKLFF	TGTGCCAGCAGCTCTACAGGGGGAAGTGAAAAACTGTTTTTT
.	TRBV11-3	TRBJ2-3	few	CASSLGSRVGTDTQYF	TGTGCCAGCAGCTTAGGAAGCAGGGTGGGCACAGATACGCAGTATTTT
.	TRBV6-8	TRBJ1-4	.	CASSPGMTGEKLFF	TGTGCCAGCAGCCCCGGGATGACGGGTGAAAAACTGTTTTTT
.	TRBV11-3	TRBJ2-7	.	CASTQYGHAYEQYF	TGTGCCAGCACCCAATACGGACATGCCTACGAGCAGTACTTC
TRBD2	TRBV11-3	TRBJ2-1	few	CASSLGTSGSSNEQFF	TGTGCCAGCAGCTTAGGGACTAGCGGGAGTAGTAATGAGCAGTTCTTC
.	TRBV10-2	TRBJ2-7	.	CASSGALNEQYF	TGCGCCAGCAGTGGAGCGCTTAACGAGCAGTACTTC
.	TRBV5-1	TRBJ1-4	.	CASSFGGTSYNEKLFF	TGCGCCAGCAGCTTTGGCGGCACCTCCTATAATGAAAAACTGTTTTTT
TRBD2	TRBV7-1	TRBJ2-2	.	CASSFTLAGGTGELFF	TGTGCCAGCAGCTTTACACTAGCGGGAGGTACCGGGGAGCTGTTTTTT
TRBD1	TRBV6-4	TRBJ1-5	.	CASSLGRQGRNQPQHF	TGTGCCAGCAGTTTAGGTAGACAGGGGCGCAATCAGCCCCAGCATTTT
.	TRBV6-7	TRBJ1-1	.	CASSYLEDLEAFF	TGTGCCAGCAGTTACTTAGAGGATTTAGAAGCTTTCTTT
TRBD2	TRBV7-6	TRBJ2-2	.	CASSRTRNTGELFF	TGTGCCAGCAGCCGGACTAGGAACACCGGGGAGCTGTTTTTT